Listed below are T cell receptor beta chains from one sample, sequenced in a study of technical replicates of blood from several donors. Generated by immunoSEQ multiplex PCR, the TCRdb table keeps only in-frame clones and is missing some. The table has around 90,000 clones, 85% to 95% seen once. The sample was T cells isolated from PBMCs. The origin of the receptors is a human donor in good health. Both conserved end residues are part of each CDR3. D genes are given only for firm matches. Size values are once, few and many counts, or a class for expanded clones, and some rows have none.

V	size	D	J	DNA	CDR3
TRBV5-1	-	TRBD1	TRBJ2-7	TGCGCCAGCCATGAGGGACAGAGTATCTACGAGCAGTACTTC	CASHEGQSIYEQYF
TRBV27	-	TRBD1	TRBJ1-2	TGTGCCAGCCGGACAGGGGGCAACTATGGCTACACCTTC	CASRTGGNYGYTF
TRBV5-1	-	TRBD2	TRBJ2-1	TGCGCCAGCAGCTCCCGTGGACTAGCGGGTATCTCCTACAATGAGCAGTTCTTC	CASSSRGLAGISYNEQFF
TRBV27	-	TRBD2	TRBJ2-2	TGTGCCAGCAGTTTATTGCTAGCGGGATTTACCGGGGAGCTGTTTTTT	CASSLLLAGFTGELFF
TRBV7-2	-	-	TRBJ2-3	TGTGCCAGCGGGGGGTGGGCAGATACGCAGTATTTT	CASGGWADTQYF
TRBV19	-	TRBD1	TRBJ1-1	TGTGCCAGTAGCAACATACGGACAGGGAGGAACACTGAAGCTTTCTTT	CASSNIRTGRNTEAFF
TRBV14	once	-	TRBJ2-1	TGTGCCAGCAGCCAGTCTATTAGTCTTAATGAGCAGTTCTTC	CASSQSISLNEQFF
TRBV6-5	-	TRBD2	TRBJ2-1	TGTGCCAGCAGCTCTAGCGGGTCCTACAATGAGCAGTTCTTC	CASSSSGSYNEQFF
TRBV6-5	-	TRBD2	TRBJ2-5	TGTGCCAGCAGTGCGCTAGCGGGAGAAGAGACCCAGTACTTC	CASSALAGEETQYF
TRBV25-1	-	-	TRBJ1-2	TGTGCCAGCAGTGGACAGGAGCATAACTATGGCTACACCTTC	CASSGQEHNYGYTF
TRBV28	-	-	TRBJ2-5	TGTGCCAGCACCCCGCCCGAGGGGACTCAAGAGACCCAGTACTTC	CASTPPEGTQETQYF
TRBV5-1	-	-	TRBJ2-1	TGCGCCAGCAGCGACCTAGACTTGGTCAATGAGCAGTTCTTC	CASSDLDLVNEQFF
TRBV15	-	-	TRBJ1-1	TGTGCCACCAGCGGAGCGGACATACACGACATGGAAGCTTTCTTT	CATSGADIHDMEAFF
TRBV7-8	-	TRBD1	TRBJ2-3	TGTGCCAGCAGCTTCCACAGGGGCATAGATACGCAGTATTTT	CASSFHRGIDTQYF
TRBV15	-	-	TRBJ2-1	TGTGCCACCAGCAGAGTTCCAGCGGACAATGAGCAGTTCTTC	CATSRVPADNEQFF
TRBV7-2	-	-	TRBJ2-5	TGTGCCAGCAGCCTAATCCCGGAGACCCAGTACTTC	CASSLIPETQYF
TRBV7-9	-	-	TRBJ2-3	TGTGCCAGCAGCTCACCTCGGGGTTTCACAGATACGCAGTATTTT	CASSSPRGFTDTQYF
TRBV29-1	-	-	TRBJ2-1	TGCAGCGTTGAATCTTCACTCTCCAATGAGCAGTTCTTC	CSVESSLSNEQFF
TRBV29-1	-	TRBD1	TRBJ1-2	TGCAGCGTCGACAGGGACGGCTACACCTTC	CSVDRDGYTF
TRBV29-1	-	TRBD2	TRBJ2-3	TGCAGCGTTGAACTCCGACTCACAGCGGGAATAGATACGCAGTATTTT	CSVELRLTAGIDTQYF
TRBV6-5	-	TRBD1	TRBJ2-7	TGTGCCAGCAGCTCCGACAGGGACCACGAGCAGTACTTC	CASSSDRDHEQYF
TRBV11-3	-	-	TRBJ2-3	TGTGCCAGCAGCTTTCAAGGGCAGGGACTTTCAGATACGCAGTATTTT	CASSFQGQGLSDTQYF
TRBV7-8	-	TRBD1	TRBJ1-1	TGTGCCAGCAGCTTATACAGGGGGAGGATCACTGAAGCTTTCTTT	CASSLYRGRITEAFF
TRBV10-2	once	-	TRBJ1-1	TGCGCCAGCAGTGAGAAGTTGGGGCTGGGCACTGAAGCTTTCTTT	CASSEKLGLGTEAFF
TRBV7-8	-	-	TRBJ2-5	TGTGCCAGCAGCTTACGGGGTCGGGAGACCCAGTACTTC	CASSLRGRETQYF
TRBV15	once	TRBD1	TRBJ1-5	TGTGCCACCAGCAGTGGTACAGGGGGCTACGGCGACGATCAGCCCCAGCATTTT	CATSSGTGGYGDDQPQHF
TRBV5-1	-	-	TRBJ1-2	TGCGCCAGCAGCTTGGCCGCTGAGCTCTATGGCTACACCTTC	CASSLAAELYGYTF
TRBV27	-	-	TRBJ1-4	TGTGCCAGCACCAGACAGTATTTTATGGGTGAAAAACTGTTTTTT	CASTRQYFMGEKLFF
TRBV20-1	-	TRBD1	TRBJ2-7	TGCAGTGCTCGGACAGGGCGGGAGCAGTACTTC	CSARTGREQYF
TRBV19	-	TRBD1	TRBJ2-7	TGTGCCAGTAGTATATCGGGACAGTCCTACGAGCAGTACTTC	CASSISGQSYEQYF
TRBV10-3	once	TRBD2	TRBJ2-1	TGTGCCATCAGTGATAGCGGGGGTTCCTACAATGAGCAGTTCTTC	CAISDSGGSYNEQFF
TRBV9	-	-	TRBJ2-1	TGTGCCAGCAGCCCCCCCAGCAGGGACAATGAGCAGTTCTTC	CASSPPSRDNEQFF
TRBV10-3	-	-	TRBJ2-1	TGTGCCATCAGTGAGTCTTTCCTGACTCCTATAAACAATGAGCAGTTCTTC	CAISESFLTPINNEQFF
TRBV27	-	-	TRBJ2-1	TGTGCCAGCAGTACCCGGGACAAACGTTACAATGAGCAGTTCTTC	CASSTRDKRYNEQFF
TRBV7-9	-	-	TRBJ2-2	TGTGCCAGCAGCCCGTCCACCGGGGAGCTGTTTTTT	CASSPSTGELFF
TRBV18	-	-	TRBJ1-1	TGTGCCAGCTCACCGATCGGAGAAGCGGGCACTGAAGCTTTCTTT	CASSPIGEAGTEAFF
TRBV19	-	-	TRBJ2-5	TGTGCCAGTAGTGGACTTGGCCAAGAGACCCAGTACTTC	CASSGLGQETQYF
TRBV4-1	-	TRBD2	TRBJ2-1	TGCGCCAGCAGCCAAGAGTCCACTAGCGGGACCAATGAGCAGTTCTTC	CASSQESTSGTNEQFF
TRBV6-6	-	-	TRBJ1-4	TGTGCCAGCAGTAAACTTGAAAAACTGTTTTTT	CASSKLEKLFF
TRBV25-1	-	-	TRBJ2-2	TGTGCCAGCAGTGTCCACAGGGAGAGAACCGGGGAGCTGTTTTTT	CASSVHRERTGELFF
TRBV5-1	-	-	TRBJ1-4	TGCGCCAGCAGCCCCACTAACAATGAAAAACTGTTTTTT	CASSPTNNEKLFF
TRBV28	-	-	TRBJ1-1	TGTGCCAGCAGTCCGCCACAGTGGGAGATGAACACTGAAGCTTTCTTT	CASSPPQWEMNTEAFF
TRBV4-3	-	-	TRBJ1-4	TGCGCCAGCAGCCAAGACCAGGGATTCTCTACCGGAAATGAAAAACTGTTTTTT	CASSQDQGFSTGNEKLFF
TRBV4-1	-	-	TRBJ1-4	TGCGCCAGCAGCCAAGATAGTCGGGTTGAAAAACTGTTTTTT	CASSQDSRVEKLFF
TRBV27	-	-	TRBJ2-1	TGTGCCAGCAGTTTATCGCTTGCAGGTGAGCAGTTCTTC	CASSLSLAGEQFF
TRBV6-1	-	-	TRBJ1-2	TGTGCCAGCAACATCGACAGGTCGTTAATCGGCTACACCTTC	CASNIDRSLIGYTF
TRBV9	-	TRBD1	TRBJ2-2	TGTGCCAGCAGCGTAGGACAGGGTGGAACCGGGGAGCTGTTTTTT	CASSVGQGGTGELFF
TRBV4-2	-	TRBD1	TRBJ1-1	TGTGCCAGCAGCCAGCAGGACAGGGGGGCTGAAGCTTTCTTT	CASSQQDRGAEAFF
TRBV28	-	TRBD1	TRBJ2-7	TGTGCCAGCAGAGAACAGGGGGCGGGCTACGAGCAGTACTTC	CASREQGAGYEQYF
TRBV27	once	TRBD2	TRBJ2-7	TGTGCCAGCAGCCCGGGGGGGGGCTACGAGCAGTACTTC	CASSPGGGYEQYF
TRBV27	few	TRBD1	TRBJ2-7	TGTGCCAGCAGTTTACACCTAGACAGGGCTGAAGACGAGCAGTACTTC	CASSLHLDRAEDEQYF
TRBV27	-	TRBD1	TRBJ1-5	TGTGCCAGCAGTTTATCTGCAGGGGGCAGCAATCAGCCCCAGCATTTT	CASSLSAGGSNQPQHF
TRBV19	once	TRBD1	TRBJ1-2	TGTGCCAGTAGTCCCGGGACAGGGTACTATGGCTACACCTTC	CASSPGTGYYGYTF
TRBV30	-	-	TRBJ2-5	TGTGCCTGGAGTACGGGAGAAGAGACCCAGTACTTC	CAWSTGEETQYF
TRBV19	-	TRBD1	TRBJ1-4	TGTGCCAGTAGGAGGGGACAGGGCAGGCTGGGTGAAAAACTGTTTTTT	CASRRGQGRLGEKLFF